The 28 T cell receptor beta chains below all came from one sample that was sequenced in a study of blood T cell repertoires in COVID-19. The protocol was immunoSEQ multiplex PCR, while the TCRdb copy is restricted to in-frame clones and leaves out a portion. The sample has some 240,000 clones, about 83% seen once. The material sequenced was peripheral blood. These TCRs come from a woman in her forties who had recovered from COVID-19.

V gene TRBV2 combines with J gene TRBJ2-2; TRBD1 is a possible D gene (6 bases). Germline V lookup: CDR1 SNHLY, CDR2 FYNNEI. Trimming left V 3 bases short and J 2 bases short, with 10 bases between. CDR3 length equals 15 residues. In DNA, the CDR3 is TGTGCCAGCAGTGAGAGGACAGATAACACCGGGGAGCTGTTTTTT. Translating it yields CASSERTDNTGELFF. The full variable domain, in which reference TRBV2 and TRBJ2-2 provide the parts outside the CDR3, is EPEVTQTPSHQVTQMGQEVILRCVPISNHLYFYWYRQILGQKVEFLVSFYNNEISEKSEIFDDQFSVERPDGSNFTLKIRSTKLEDSAMYFCASSERTDNTGELFFGEGSRLTVL.

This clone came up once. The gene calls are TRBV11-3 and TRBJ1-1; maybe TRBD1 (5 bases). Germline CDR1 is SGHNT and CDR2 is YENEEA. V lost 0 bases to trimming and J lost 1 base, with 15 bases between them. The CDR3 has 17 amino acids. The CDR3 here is CASSLDLWGFENTEAFF. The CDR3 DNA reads TGTGCCAGCAGCTTAGATCTTTGGGGCTTCGAGAACACTGAAGCTTTCTTT.

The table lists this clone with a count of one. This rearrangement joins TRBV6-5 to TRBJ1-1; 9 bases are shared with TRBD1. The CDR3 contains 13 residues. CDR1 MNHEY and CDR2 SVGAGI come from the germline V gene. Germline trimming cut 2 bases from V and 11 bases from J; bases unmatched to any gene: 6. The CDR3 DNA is TGTGCCAGCAGTTACAAGCGCGACAGGGGGGCTTTCTTT. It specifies CASSYKRDRGAFF.

In DNA form, the CDR3 reads TGTGCCAGCAGCAGACAGGGATTCTCCGAGCAGTACTTC. This codes for CASSRQGFSEQYF. The chain recombines TRBV7-3 with TRBJ2-7; 7 bases match TRBD1. Germline CDR1 is SGHTA and CDR2 is FQGTGA. V was pared by 5 bases and J by 6 bases, with 7 bases of the junction left unmatched. The CDR3 covers 13 residues.

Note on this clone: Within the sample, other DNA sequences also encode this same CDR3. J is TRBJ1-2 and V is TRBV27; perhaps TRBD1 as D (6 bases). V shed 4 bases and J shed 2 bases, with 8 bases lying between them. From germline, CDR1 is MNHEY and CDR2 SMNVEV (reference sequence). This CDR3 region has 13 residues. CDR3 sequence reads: CASSSTGNYGYTF. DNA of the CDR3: TGTGCCAGCAGTTCAACAGGGAACTATGGCTACACCTTC.

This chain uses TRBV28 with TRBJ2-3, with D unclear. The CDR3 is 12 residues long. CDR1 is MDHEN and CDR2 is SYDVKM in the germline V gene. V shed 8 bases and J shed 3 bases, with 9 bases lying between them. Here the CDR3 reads CASGTRTDTQYF. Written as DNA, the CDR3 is TGTGCCAGCGGCACACGTACAGATACGCAGTATTTT.

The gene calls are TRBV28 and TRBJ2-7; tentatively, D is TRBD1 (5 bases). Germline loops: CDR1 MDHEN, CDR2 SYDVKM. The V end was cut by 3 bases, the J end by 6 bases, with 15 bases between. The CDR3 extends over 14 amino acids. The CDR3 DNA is TGTGCCAGCAGTTTGTCACCAGGGTTCGGCGAGCAGTACTTC. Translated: CASSLSPGFGEQYF.

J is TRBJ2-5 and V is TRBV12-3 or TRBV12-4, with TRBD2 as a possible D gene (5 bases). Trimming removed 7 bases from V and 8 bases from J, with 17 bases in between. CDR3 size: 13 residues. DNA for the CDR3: TGTGCCAGCACCCCCCGGGGAAGCACTACCCAGTACTTC. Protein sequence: CASTPRGSTTQYF.

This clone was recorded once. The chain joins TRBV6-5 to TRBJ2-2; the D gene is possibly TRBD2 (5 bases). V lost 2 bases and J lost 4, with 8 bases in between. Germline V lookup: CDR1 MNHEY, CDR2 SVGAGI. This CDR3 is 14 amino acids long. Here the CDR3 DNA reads TGTGCCAGCAGTTACGCGGGCCCCACCGGGGAGCTGTTTTTT. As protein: CASSYAGPTGELFF.

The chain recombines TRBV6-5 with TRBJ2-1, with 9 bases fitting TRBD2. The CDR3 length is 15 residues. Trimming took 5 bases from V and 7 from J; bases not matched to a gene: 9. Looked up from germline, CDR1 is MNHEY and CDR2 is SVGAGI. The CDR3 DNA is TGTGCCAGCAGTAAACCGGGACTAGCCCTTAATGAGCAGTTCTTC. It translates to CASSKPGLALNEQFF.

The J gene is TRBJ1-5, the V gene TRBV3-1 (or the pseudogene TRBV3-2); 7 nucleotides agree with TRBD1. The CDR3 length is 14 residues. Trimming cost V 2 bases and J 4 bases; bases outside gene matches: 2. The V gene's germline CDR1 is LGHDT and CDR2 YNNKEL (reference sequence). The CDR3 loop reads CASSQPGGNQPQHF. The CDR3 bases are TGTGCCAGCAGCCAACCAGGGGGAAATCAGCCCCAGCATTTT.

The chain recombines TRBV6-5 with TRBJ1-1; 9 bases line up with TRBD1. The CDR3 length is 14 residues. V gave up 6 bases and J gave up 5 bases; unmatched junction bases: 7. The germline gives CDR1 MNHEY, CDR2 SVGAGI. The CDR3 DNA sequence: TGTGCCAGCAGAATGCAACAGGGGGCGACTGAAGCTTTCTTT. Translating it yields CASRMQQGATEAFF.

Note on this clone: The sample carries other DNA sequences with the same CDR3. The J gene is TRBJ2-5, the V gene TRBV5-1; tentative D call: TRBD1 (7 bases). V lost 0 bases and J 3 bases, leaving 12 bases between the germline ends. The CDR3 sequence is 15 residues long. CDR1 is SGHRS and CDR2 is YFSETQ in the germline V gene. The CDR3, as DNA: TGCGCCAGCAGCTTGGAGGGCAGGGGGGAAGAGACCCAGTACTTC. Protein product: CASSLEGRGEETQYF.

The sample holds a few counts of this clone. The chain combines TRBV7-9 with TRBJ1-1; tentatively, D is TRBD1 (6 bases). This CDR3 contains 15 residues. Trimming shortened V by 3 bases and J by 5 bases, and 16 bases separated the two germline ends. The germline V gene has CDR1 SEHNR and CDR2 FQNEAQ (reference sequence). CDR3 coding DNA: TGTGCCAGCAGCTTCCAGGGGTTGCGAACAACTGAAGCTTTCTTT. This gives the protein CASSFQGLRTTEAFF.

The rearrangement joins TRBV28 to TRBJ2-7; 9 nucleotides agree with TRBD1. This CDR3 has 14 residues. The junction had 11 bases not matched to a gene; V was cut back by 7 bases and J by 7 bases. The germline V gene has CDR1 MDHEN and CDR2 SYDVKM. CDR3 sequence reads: CASTDGQGSGEQYF. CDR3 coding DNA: TGTGCCAGCACCGATGGACAGGGGAGTGGTGAGCAGTACTTC. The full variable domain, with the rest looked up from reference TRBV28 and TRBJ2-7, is DVKVTQSSRYLVKRTGEKVFLECVQDMDHENMFWYRQDPGLGLRLIYFSYDVKMKEKGDIPEGYSVSREKKERFSLILESASTNQTSMYLCASTDGQGSGEQYFGPGTRLTVT.

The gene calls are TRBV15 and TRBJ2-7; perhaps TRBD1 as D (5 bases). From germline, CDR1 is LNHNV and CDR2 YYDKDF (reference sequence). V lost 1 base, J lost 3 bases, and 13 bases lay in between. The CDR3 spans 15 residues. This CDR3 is CATSRGLAGNYEQYF. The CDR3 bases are TGTGCCACCAGCAGAGGTCTGGCAGGGAACTACGAGCAGTACTTC.

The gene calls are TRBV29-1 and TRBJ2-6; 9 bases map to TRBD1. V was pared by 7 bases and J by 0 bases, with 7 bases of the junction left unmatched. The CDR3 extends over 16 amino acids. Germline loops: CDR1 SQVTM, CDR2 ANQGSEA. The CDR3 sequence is CSAGRQGVSGANVLTF. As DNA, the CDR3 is TGCAGCGCGGGAAGACAGGGGGTCTCTGGGGCCAACGTCCTGACTTTC.

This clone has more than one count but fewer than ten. The CDR3 region has the DNA TGTGCCACCCGGGGGGCGGGGCTAGAGGATTCACCCCTCCACTTT. Translating gives CATRGAGLEDSPLHF. The chain carries TRBV28 and TRBJ1-6, with D maybe TRBD1 (6 bases). The CDR3 sequence is 15 residues long. Trimming shortened V by 10 bases and J by 8 bases, and 21 bases separated the two germline ends. Germline-derived CDR1 and CDR2 are MDHEN and SYDVKM.

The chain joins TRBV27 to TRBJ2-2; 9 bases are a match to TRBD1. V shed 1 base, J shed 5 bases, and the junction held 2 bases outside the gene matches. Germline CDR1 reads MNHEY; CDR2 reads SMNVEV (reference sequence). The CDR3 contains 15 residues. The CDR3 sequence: CASSLLTGGTGELFF. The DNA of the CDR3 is TGTGCCAGCAGTTTATTGACAGGGGGTACCGGGGAGCTGTTTTTT.

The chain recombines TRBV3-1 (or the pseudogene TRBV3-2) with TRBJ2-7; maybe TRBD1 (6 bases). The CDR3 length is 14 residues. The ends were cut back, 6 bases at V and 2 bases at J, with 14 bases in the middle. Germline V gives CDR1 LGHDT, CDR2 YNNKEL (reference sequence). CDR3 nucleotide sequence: TGTGCCAGCAGGCAAAATCCAGGGGCCTACGAGCAGTACTTC. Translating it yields CASRQNPGAYEQYF.

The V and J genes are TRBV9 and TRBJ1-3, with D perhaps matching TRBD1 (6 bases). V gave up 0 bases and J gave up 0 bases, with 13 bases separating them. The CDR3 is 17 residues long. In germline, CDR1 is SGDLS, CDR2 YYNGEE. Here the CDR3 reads CASSVAPGQNSGNTIYF. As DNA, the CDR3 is TGTGCCAGCAGCGTAGCCCCGGGACAAAACTCTGGAAACACCATATATTTT.

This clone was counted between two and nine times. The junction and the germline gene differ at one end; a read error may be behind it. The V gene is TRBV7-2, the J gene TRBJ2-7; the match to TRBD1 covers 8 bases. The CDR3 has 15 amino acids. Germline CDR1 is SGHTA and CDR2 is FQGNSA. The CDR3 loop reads CASRLGTGNFYEQYF. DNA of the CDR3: TGTGCCAGCAGGTTAGGGACAGGAAATTTTTACGAGCAGTACTTC.

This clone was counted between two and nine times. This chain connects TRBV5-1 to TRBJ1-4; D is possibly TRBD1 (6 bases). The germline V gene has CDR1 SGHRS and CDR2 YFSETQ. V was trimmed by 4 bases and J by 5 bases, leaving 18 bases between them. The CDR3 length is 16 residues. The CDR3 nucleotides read TGCGCCAGCAGCCCTGGGGGGGCGCGCTTCAATGAAAAACTGTTTTTT. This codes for CASSPGGARFNEKLFF.

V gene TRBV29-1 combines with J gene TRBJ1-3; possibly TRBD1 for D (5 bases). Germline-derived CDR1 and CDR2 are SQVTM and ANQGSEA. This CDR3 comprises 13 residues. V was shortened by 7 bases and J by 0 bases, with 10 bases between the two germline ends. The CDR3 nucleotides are TGCAGCGCACAGGACCGCTCTGGAAACACCATATATTTT. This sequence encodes CSAQDRSGNTIYF.

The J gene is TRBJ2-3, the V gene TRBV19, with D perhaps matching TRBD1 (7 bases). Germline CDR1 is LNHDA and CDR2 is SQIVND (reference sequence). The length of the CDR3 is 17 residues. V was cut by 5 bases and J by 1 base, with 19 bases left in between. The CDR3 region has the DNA TGTGCCAGTAGTGCGGGACAGCCCACAATTGGCACAGATACGCAGTATTTT. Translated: CASSAGQPTIGTDTQYF. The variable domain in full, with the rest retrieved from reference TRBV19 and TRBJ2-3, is DGGITQSPKYLFRKEGQNVTLSCEQNLNHDAMYWYRQDPGQGLRLIYYSQIVNDFQKGDIAEGYSVSREKKESFPLTVTSAQKNPTAFYLCASSAGQPTIGTDTQYFGPGTRLTVL.

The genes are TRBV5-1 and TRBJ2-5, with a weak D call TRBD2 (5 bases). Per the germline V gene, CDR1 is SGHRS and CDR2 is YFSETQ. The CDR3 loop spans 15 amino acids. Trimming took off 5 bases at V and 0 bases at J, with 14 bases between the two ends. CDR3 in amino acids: CASRVRGSYQETQYF. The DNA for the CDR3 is TGCGCCAGCAGGGTACGAGGGAGCTACCAAGAGACCCAGTACTTC. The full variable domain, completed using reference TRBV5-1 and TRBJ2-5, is KAGVTQTPRYLIKTRGQQVTLSCSPISGHRSVSWYQQTPGQGLQFLFEYFSETQRNKGNFPGRFSGRQFSNSRSEMNVSTLELGDSALYLCASRVRGSYQETQYFGPGTRLLVL.

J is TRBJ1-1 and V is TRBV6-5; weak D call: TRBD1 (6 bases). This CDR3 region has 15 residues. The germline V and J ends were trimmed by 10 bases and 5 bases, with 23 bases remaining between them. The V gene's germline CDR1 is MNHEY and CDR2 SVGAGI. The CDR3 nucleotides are TGTGCCACCTGTAATAGCGGGGGCAGATGTACTGAAGCTTTCTTT. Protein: CATCNSGGRCTEAFF.

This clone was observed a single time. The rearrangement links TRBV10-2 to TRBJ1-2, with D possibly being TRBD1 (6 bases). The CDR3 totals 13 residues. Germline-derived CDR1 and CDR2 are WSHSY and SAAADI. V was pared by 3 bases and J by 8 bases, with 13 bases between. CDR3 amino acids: CASSDMTRGGYTF. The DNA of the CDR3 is TGCGCCAGCAGTGATATGACGAGGGGGGGCTACACCTTC.